The rows below give T cell receptor beta chains drawn from one sample of a study of cytomegalovirus exposure and HLA in healthy donors. This table comes from immunoSEQ multiplex PCR, and its TCRdb copy is limited to in-frame clones, with some not included. This table holds approximately 260,000 clones, about 86% found once. Specimen: PBMCs. The receptors originated from a woman aged 18 to 35 in good health and CMV-seronegative. Each CDR3 is given with its conserved first and last residue. Each record gives: D gene, J gene, V gene, clone size, CDR3 DNA, CDR3 protein. A D gene is named only where the DNA matches it firmly. Rows give clone size only sometimes, using once, few, many, or a class for an expanded clone.

NA	TRBJ1-2	TRBV7-6	once	TGTGCCAGCAGCTTAGGGGGCCCTAACTATGGCTACACCTTC	CASSLGGPNYGYTF
TRBD1	TRBJ2-2	TRBV5-1	NA	TGCGCCAGCAGGCCGGGACAGGGCTTCACCGGGGAGCTGTTTTTT	CASRPGQGFTGELFF
NA	TRBJ2-7	TRBV18	NA	TGTGCCAGCTCACCACCCTACCAGGCCTACGAGCAGTACTTC	CASSPPYQAYEQYF
NA	TRBJ1-1	TRBV10-3	NA	TGTGCCATCAGGGGGCTCACTGAAGCTTTCTTT	CAIRGLTEAFF
NA	TRBJ2-7	TRBV10-3	NA	TGTGCCATCAGAACGGAGGGTAGCGAGCAGTACTTC	CAIRTEGSEQYF
TRBD1	TRBJ2-1	TRBV9	NA	TGTGCCAGCAGCGTCACGGGGCGACAGGGAAGGGGCAATGAGCAGTTCTTC	CASSVTGRQGRGNEQFF
TRBD1	TRBJ2-3	TRBV27	NA	TGTGCCAGCAGTTCGTTCCCAGGGGGCATGTATACGCAGTATTTT	CASSSFPGGMYTQYF
NA	TRBJ1-2	TRBV27	NA	TGTGCCAGCAGTCGTTATGAGGCTAACCTCGTCGACTATGGCTACACCTTC	CASSRYEANLVDYGYTF
NA	TRBJ2-2	TRBV19	NA	TGTGCCAGTAGCACAAGGGGAGGGGAGCTGTTTTTT	CASSTRGGELFF
NA	TRBJ1-6	TRBV9	once	TGTGCCAGCAGCGCCCAGGGGACGAGGGCCCGATCACCCCTCCACTTT	CASSAQGTRARSPLHF
TRBD1	TRBJ1-2	TRBV5-1	NA	TGCGCCAGCAGCATCAGGGGGCCAGACTCCTATGGCTACACCTTC	CASSIRGPDSYGYTF
NA	TRBJ2-5	TRBV11-3	NA	TGTGCCAGCAGCTTAGATATCCAAGAGACCCAGTACTTC	CASSLDIQETQYF
TRBD2	TRBJ2-7	TRBV9	NA	TGTGCCAGCAGCGTCCAGGAGCGGGGAACCTACGAGCAGTACTTC	CASSVQERGTYEQYF
NA	TRBJ2-5	TRBV5-5	NA	TGTGCCAGCAGCTTGGGTGGAGTTGGGGAGACCCAGTACTTC	CASSLGGVGETQYF
TRBD1	TRBJ1-5	TRBV5-6	NA	TGTGCCAGCAGCCGGGACAGGGAGGATCAGCCCCAGCATTTT	CASSRDREDQPQHF
NA	TRBJ2-7	TRBV6-1	NA	TGTGCCAGCGGGACTTCCTACGAGCAGTACTTC	CASGTSYEQYF
NA	TRBJ2-7	TRBV20-1	NA	TGCAGTGCTCCCCAGGATTACGAGCAGTACTTC	CSAPQDYEQYF
NA	TRBJ1-2	TRBV27	once	TGTGCCAGCAGTTTTAGGCGGACAGCTATCTATGGCTACACCTTC	CASSFRRTAIYGYTF
NA	TRBJ1-2	TRBV30	NA	TGTGCCTGGAAGCGCTCCGGGACACCCAATGGCTACACCTTC	CAWKRSGTPNGYTF
NA	TRBJ1-2	TRBV25-1	NA	TGTGCCAGCAGTGAATCCGGTTCTAACTATGGCTACACCTTC	CASSESGSNYGYTF
NA	TRBJ1-1	TRBV2	NA	TGTGCCAGCAGGAAGCGGGGGGGGAACACTGAAGCTTTCTTT	CASRKRGGNTEAFF
NA	TRBJ2-3	TRBV5-1	NA	TGCGCCAGCAGCTTGGACAGGCCTACCCTCACAGATACGCAGTATTTT	CASSLDRPTLTDTQYF
NA	TRBJ1-4	TRBV5-1	once	TGCGCCAGCAGCTTGGTATCTGCGGGGGATGAAAAACTGTTTTTT	CASSLVSAGDEKLFF
NA	TRBJ2-5	TRBV30	NA	TGTGCCTGGAGTCCCCAGGAAGAGACCCAGTACTTC	CAWSPQEETQYF
NA	TRBJ2-5	TRBV11-2	NA	TGTGCCAGCAGCTTCAATGTTCGGGAAGAGACCCAGTACTTC	CASSFNVREETQYF
NA	TRBJ2-7	TRBV30	NA	TGTGCCTGGGCCACAGCCTCCTACGAGCAGTACTTC	CAWATASYEQYF
TRBD1	TRBJ2-5	TRBV28	NA	TGTGCCAGCAGTCAATACAGGGGGCGCGGGCAAGAGACCCAGTACTTC	CASSQYRGRGQETQYF
NA	TRBJ2-1	TRBV29-1	NA	TGCAGCGTTGGTCCCAGGGACAATGAGCAGTTCTTC	CSVGPRDNEQFF
TRBD2	TRBJ2-7	TRBV6-4	once	TGTGCCAGCAGTGAGGGAGGGCCGACTGACGAGCAGTACTTC	CASSEGGPTDEQYF
TRBD1	TRBJ1-2	TRBV6-6	NA	TGTGCCAGCAGCCCTACAGGGGACGGCTACACCTTC	CASSPTGDGYTF
NA	TRBJ1-5	TRBV6-6	once	TGTGCCAGCGGGCACAGGCCGGATCAGCCCCAGCATTTT	CASGHRPDQPQHF
NA	TRBJ2-5	TRBV25-1	NA	TGTGCCAGCAGTCGGCCCGGGATCCCTGGCGAGACCCAGTACTTC	CASSRPGIPGETQYF
NA	TRBJ1-2	TRBV7-2	NA	TGTGCCAGCAGCTTAGTGTCGGCAGGGGACGGCTACACCTTC	CASSLVSAGDGYTF
NA	TRBJ2-7	TRBV9	NA	TGTGCCAGCAGCGTATTTGGGGGCGCGTCTGAGCAGTACTTC	CASSVFGGASEQYF
NA	TRBJ1-1	TRBV5-4	NA	TGTGCCAGCAGCCCATACGGCAGGGGAACAACTGAAGCTTTCTTT	CASSPYGRGTTEAFF
NA	TRBJ1-2	TRBV30	NA	TGTGCCTGGAGCCCCGGAATCCAGGGAAATGGCTACACCTTC	CAWSPGIQGNGYTF
TRBD2	TRBJ2-5	TRBV6-6	NA	TGTGCCAGCACGAACCCCACTAGCGGCCAAGAGACCCAGTACTTC	CASTNPTSGQETQYF
TRBD2	TRBJ2-1	TRBV9	NA	TGTGCCAGCAGCCTTCGGACTAGCGGGAGGTACAATGAGCAGTTCTTC	CASSLRTSGRYNEQFF
TRBD1	TRBJ2-1	TRBV4-1	NA	TGCGCCAGCAACCAAAGGGATACGACAGGGGGAAATGAGCAGTTCTTC	CASNQRDTTGGNEQFF
NA	TRBJ2-1	TRBV9	NA	TGTGCCAGCAGCGCTAGTACCCCGGGGAAGCAGTTCTTC	CASSASTPGKQFF